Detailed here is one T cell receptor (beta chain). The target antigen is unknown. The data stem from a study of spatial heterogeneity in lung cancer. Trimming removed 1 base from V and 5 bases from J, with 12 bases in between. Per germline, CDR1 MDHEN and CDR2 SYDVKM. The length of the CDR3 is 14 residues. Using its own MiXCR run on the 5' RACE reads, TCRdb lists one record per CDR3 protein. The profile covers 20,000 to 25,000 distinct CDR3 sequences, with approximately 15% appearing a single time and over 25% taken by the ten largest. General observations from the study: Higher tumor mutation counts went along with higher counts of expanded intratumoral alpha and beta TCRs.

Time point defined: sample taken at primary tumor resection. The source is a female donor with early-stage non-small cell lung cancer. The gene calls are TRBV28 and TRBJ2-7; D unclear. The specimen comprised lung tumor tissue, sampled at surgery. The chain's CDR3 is CASSLLGPLNEQYF. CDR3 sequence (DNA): TGTGCCAGCAGTTTATTAGGGCCCCTGAACGAGCAGTACTTC. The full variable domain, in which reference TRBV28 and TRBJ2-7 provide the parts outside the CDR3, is DVKVTQSSRYLVKRTGEKVFLECVQDMDHENMFWYRQDPGLGLRLIYFSYDVKMKEKGDIPEGYSVSREKKERFSLILESASTNQTSMYLCASSLLGPLNEQYFGPGTRLTVT.